The clone carrying this T cell receptor beta chain was detected once. The sample comes from a study of blood T cell repertoires in COVID-19. As for the study in general: Acute and convalescent COVID-19 specimens originated in the United States, Italy and Spain.

Germline CDR1 reads WNHNN; CDR2 reads SYGVQD (reference sequence). This CDR3 spans 15 amino acids. V lost 4 bases to trimming and J lost 4 bases; unmatched junction nucleotides: 6. The repertoire was sequenced with immunoSEQ multiplex PCR; TCRdb's copy has only in-frame clones and lacks some. The sample has some 44,000 clones, almost 85% seen once; the top ten hold 23%. The receptor's source is a woman between 55 and 75 years old with acute or convalescent COVID-19. The chain combines TRBV10-1 with TRBJ2-1, with 8 bases identical to TRBD2. The sequenced material came from peripheral blood. DNA of the CDR3: TGCGCCAGCAGTGCGGCGGGGGGTGAATACAATGAGCAGTTCTTC. It codes for CASSAAGGEYNEQFF.